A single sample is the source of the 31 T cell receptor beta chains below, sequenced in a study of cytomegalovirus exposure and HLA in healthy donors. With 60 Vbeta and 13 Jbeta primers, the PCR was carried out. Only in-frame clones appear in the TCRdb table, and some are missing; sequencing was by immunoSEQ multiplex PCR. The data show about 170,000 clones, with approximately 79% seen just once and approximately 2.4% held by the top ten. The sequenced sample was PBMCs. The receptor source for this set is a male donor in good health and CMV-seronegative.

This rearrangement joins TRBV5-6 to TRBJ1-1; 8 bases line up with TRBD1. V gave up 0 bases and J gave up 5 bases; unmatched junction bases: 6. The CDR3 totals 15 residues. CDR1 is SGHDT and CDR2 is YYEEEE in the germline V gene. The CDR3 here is CASSLVGRGRTEAFF. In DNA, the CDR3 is TGTGCCAGCAGCTTGGTTGGCAGGGGGCGGACTGAAGCTTTCTTT.

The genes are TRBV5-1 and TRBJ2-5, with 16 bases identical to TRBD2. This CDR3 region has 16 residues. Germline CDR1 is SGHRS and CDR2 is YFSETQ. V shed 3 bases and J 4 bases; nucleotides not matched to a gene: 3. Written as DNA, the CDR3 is TGCGCCAGCAGCTGGGGGACTAGCGGGGGGGCAGAGACCCAGTACTTC. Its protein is CASSWGTSGGAETQYF.

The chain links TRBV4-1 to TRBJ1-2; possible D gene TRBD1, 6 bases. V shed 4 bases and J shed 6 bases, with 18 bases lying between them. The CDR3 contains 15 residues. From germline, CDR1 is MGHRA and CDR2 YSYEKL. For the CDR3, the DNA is TGCGCCAGCAGCCTATCAGGGGCAGTGTATGATGGCTACACCTTC. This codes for CASSLSGAVYDGYTF.

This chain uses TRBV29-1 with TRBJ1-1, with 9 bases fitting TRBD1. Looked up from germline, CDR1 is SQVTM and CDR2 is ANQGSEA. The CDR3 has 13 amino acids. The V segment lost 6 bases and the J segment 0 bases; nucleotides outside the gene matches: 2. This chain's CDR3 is CSVTGGLNTEAFF. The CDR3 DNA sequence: TGCAGCGTGACAGGGGGACTGAACACTGAAGCTTTCTTT.

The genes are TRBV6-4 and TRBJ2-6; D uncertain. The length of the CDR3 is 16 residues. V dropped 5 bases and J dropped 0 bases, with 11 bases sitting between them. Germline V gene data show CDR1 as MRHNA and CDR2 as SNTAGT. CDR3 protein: CASSFSPGSGANVLTF. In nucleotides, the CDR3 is TGTGCCAGCAGTTTCAGTCCTGGCTCTGGGGCCAACGTCCTGACTTTC.

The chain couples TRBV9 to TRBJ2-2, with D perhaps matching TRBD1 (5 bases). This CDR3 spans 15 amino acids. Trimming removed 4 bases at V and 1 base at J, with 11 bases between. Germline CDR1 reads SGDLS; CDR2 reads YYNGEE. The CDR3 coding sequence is TGTGCCAGCAGCAAAGGACACCGGAACACCGGGGAGCTGTTTTTT. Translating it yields CASSKGHRNTGELFF. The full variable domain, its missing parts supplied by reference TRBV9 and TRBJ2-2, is DSGVTQTPKHLITATGQRVTLRCSPRSGDLSVYWYQQSLDQGLQFLIQYYNGEERAKGNILERFSAQQFPDLHSELNLSSLELGDSALYFCASSKGHRNTGELFFGEGSRLTVL.

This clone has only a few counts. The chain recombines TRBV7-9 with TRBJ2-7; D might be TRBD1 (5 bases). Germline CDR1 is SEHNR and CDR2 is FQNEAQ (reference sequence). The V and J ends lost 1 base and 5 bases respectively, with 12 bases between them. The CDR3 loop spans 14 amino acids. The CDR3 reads CASSLGGRAHEQYF. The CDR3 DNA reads TGTGCCAGCAGCTTAGGTGGCAGGGCCCACGAGCAGTACTTC.

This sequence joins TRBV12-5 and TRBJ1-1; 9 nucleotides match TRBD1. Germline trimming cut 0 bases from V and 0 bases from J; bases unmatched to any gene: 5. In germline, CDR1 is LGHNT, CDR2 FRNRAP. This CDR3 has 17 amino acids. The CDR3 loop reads CASGLVQGAVVNTEAFF. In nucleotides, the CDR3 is TGTGCTAGTGGTTTGGTACAGGGGGCTGTGGTGAACACTGAAGCTTTCTTT.

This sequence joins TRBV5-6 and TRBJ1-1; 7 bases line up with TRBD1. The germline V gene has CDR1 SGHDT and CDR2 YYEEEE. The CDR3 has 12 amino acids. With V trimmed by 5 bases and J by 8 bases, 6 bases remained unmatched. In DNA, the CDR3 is TGTGCCAGCAGTGCAGGGGGTCCCGAAGCTTTCTTT. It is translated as CASSAGGPEAFF.

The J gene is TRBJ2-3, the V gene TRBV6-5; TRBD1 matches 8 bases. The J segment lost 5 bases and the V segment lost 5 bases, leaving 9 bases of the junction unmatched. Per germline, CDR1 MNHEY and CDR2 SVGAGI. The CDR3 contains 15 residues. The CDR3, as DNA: TGTGCCAGCAGTCAAACCAGGGGGCGCGGAGATACGCAGTATTTT. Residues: CASSQTRGRGDTQYF.

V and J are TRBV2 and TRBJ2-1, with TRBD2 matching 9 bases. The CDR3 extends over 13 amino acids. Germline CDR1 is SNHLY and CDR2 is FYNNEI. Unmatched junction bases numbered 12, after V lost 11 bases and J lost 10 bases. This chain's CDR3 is CAGSQRGDVEQFF. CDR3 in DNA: TGTGCCGGATCCCAGCGGGGGGACGTGGAGCAGTTCTTC.

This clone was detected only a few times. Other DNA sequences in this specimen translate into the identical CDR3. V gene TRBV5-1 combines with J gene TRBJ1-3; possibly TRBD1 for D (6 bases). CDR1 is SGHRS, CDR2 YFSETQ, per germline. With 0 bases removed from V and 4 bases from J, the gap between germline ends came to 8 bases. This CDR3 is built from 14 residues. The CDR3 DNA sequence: TGCGCCAGCAGCTTGGAGGGGGTCGGAAACACCATATATTTT. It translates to CASSLEGVGNTIYF.

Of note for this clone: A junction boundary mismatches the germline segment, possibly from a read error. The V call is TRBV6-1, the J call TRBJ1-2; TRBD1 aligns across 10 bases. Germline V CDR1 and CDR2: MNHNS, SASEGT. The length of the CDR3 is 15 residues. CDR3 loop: CASSQAGTGARGYTF. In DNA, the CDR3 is TGTGCCAGCAGTCAAGCCGGGACAGGGGCACGCGGCTACACCTTC.

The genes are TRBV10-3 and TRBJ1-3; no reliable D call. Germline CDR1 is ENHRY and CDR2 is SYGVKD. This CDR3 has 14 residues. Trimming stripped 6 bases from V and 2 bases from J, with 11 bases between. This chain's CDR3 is CAIREGRAGNTIYF. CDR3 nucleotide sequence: TGTGCCATCAGGGAAGGGAGAGCTGGAAACACCATATATTTT.

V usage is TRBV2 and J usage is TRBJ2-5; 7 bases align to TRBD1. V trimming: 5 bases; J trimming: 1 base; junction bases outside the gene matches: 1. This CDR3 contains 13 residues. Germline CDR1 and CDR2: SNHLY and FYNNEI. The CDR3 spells CASSRDSQETQYF. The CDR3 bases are TGTGCCAGCAGTCGGGACAGCCAAGAGACCCAGTACTTC.

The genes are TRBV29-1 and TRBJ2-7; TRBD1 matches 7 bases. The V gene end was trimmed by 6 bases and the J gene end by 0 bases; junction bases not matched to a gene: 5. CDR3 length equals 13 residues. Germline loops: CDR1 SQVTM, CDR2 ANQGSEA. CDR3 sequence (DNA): TGCAGCGTCCCAGGGGGAGACTCCTACGAGCAGTACTTC. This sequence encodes CSVPGGDSYEQYF.

The CDR3: CASSTGTGYNEQFF. The CDR3 DNA is TGCGCCAGCAGCACCGGGACTGGTTACAATGAGCAGTTCTTC. V gene TRBV5-1 combines with J gene TRBJ2-1; tentatively, D is TRBD2 (6 bases). The CDR3 loop spans 14 amino acids. With 4 bases removed from V and 4 bases from J, the gap between germline ends came to 12 bases. From germline, CDR1 is SGHRS and CDR2 YFSETQ. Drawing the rest from reference TRBV5-1 and TRBJ2-1, the complete variable domain is KAGVTQTPRYLIKTRGQQVTLSCSPISGHRSVSWYQQTPGQGLQFLFEYFSETQRNKGNFPGRFSGRQFSNSRSEMNVSTLELGDSALYLCASSTGTGYNEQFFGPGTRLTVL.

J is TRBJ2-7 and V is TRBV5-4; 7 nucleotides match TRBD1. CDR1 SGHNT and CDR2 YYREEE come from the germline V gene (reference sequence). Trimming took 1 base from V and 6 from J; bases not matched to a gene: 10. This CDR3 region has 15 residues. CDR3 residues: CASSLSRTGVAEQYF. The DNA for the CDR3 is TGTGCCAGCAGCTTGTCCCGGACAGGAGTGGCCGAGCAGTACTTC.

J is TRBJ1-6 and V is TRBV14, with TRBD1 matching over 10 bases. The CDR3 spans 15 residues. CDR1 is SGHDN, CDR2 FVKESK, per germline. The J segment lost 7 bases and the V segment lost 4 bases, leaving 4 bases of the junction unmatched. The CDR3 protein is CASSLDRGLNSPLHF. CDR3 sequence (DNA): TGTGCCAGCAGCCTGGACAGGGGGTTAAATTCACCCCTCCACTTT.

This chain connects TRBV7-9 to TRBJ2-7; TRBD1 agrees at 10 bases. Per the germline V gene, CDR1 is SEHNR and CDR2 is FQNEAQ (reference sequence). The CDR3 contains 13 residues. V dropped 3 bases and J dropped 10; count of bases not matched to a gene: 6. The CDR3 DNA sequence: TGTGCCAGCAGCTTCCACGGGACAGGGGTTCAGTACTTC. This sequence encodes CASSFHGTGVQYF.

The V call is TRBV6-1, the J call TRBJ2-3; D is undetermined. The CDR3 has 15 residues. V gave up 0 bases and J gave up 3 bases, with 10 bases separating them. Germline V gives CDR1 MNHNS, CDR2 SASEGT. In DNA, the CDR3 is TGTGCCAGCAGTGAAGCGGCCAGGTTGACAGATACGCAGTATTTT. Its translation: CASSEAARLTDTQYF.

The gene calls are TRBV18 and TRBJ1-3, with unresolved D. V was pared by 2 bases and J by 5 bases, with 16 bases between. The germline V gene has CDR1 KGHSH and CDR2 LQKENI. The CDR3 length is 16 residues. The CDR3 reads CASSPDPGTVRNTIYF. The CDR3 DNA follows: TGTGCCAGCTCACCAGATCCGGGAACAGTCAGAAACACCATATATTTT.

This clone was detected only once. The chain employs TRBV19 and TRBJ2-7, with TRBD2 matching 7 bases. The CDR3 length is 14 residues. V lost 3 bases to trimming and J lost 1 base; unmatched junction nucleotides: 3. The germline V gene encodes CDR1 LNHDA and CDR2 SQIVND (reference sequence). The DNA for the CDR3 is TGTGCCAGTAGTATTCAGGGAGGGTCCTACGAGCAGTACTTC. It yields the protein CASSIQGGSYEQYF.

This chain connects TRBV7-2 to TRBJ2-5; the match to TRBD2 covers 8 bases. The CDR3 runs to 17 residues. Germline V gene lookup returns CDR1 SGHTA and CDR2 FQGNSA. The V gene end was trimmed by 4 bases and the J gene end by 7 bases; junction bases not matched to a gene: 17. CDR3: CASSSLSGTSLGGTQYF. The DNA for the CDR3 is TGTGCCAGCAGCTCTCTCTCCGGGACTAGTTTAGGGGGGACCCAGTACTTC.

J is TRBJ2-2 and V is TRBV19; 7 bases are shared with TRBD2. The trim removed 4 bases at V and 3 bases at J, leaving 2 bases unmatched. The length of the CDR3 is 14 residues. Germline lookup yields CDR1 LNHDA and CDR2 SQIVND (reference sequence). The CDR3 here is CASSTAGDTGELFF. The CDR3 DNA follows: TGTGCCAGTAGTACCGCGGGGGACACCGGGGAGCTGTTTTTT.

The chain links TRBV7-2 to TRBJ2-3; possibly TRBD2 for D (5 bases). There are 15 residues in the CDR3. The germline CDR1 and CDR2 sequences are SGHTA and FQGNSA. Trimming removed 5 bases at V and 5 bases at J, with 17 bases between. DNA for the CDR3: TGTGCCAGCAGCCTCGCTCATATAGGGAGAGATACGCAGTATTTT. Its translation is CASSLAHIGRDTQYF. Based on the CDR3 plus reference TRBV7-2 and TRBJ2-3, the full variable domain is GAGVSQSPSNKVTEKGKDVELRCDPISGHTALYWYRQSLGQGLEFLIYFQGNSAPDKSGLPSDRFSAERTGGSVSTLTIQRTQQEDSAVYLCASSLAHIGRDTQYFGPGTRLTVL.

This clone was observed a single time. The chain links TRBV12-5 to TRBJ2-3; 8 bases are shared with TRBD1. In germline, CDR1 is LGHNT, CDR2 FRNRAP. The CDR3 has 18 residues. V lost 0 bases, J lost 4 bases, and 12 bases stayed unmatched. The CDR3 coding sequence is TGTGCTAGTGGTTTGGTAGCAGGGGGCGCGTCGGGCGCAGATACGCAGTATTTT. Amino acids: CASGLVAGGASGADTQYF.

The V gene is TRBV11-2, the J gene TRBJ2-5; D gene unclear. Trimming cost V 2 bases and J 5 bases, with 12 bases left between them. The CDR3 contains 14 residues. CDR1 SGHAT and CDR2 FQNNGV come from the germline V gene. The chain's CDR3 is CASSLLASKETQYF. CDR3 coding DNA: TGTGCCAGCAGCTTATTGGCCAGTAAGGAGACCCAGTACTTC. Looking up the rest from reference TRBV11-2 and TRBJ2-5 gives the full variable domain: EAGVAQSPRYKIIEKRQSVAFWCNPISGHATLYWYQQILGQGPKLLIQFQNNGVVDDSQLPKDRFSAERLKGVDSTLKIQPAKLEDSAVYLCASSLLASKETQYFGPGTRLLVL.

The CDR3 protein is CATDFYHNEQFF. CDR3 bases: TGTGCCACCGACTTCTACCACAATGAGCAGTTCTTC. The gene calls are TRBV6-1 and TRBJ2-1; D call uncertain. The V end was cut by 10 bases, the J end by 5 bases, with 12 bases between. The CDR3 extends over 12 amino acids. CDR1 MNHNS and CDR2 SASEGT come from the germline V gene.

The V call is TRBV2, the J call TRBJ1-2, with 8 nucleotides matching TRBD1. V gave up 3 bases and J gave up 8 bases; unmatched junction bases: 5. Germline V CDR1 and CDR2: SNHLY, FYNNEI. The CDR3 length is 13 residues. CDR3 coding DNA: TGTGCCAGCAGTGAGGACAGGGTTGGGGGCTACACCTTC. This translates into CASSEDRVGGYTF. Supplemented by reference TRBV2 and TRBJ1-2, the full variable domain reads EPEVTQTPSHQVTQMGQEVILRCVPISNHLYFYWYRQILGQKVEFLVSFYNNEISEKSEIFDDQFSVERPDGSNFTLKIRSTKLEDSAMYFCASSEDRVGGYTFGSGTRLTVV.

CDR3 residues: CASMKQGYNSPLHF. CDR3 coding DNA: TGTGCCAGCATGAAACAGGGCTATAATTCACCCCTCCACTTT. The V call is TRBV2, the J call TRBJ1-6; the D gene is possibly TRBD1 (6 bases). Trimming stripped 7 bases from V and 3 bases from J, with 10 bases between. The V gene's germline CDR1 is SNHLY and CDR2 FYNNEI. CDR3 length: 14 residues.